This TCR beta chain was profiled in a study of T cell responses to AZD1222 COVID-19 vaccine. In the study overall: Second-dose intervals near 4 or 12 weeks were combined.

The CDR3 is 14 amino acids. V lost 1 base and J 4 bases, leaving 10 bases between the germline ends. Germline lookup yields CDR1 PRHDT and CDR2 FYEKMQ (reference sequence). Study-wide results and caveats: The repertoires were collected only after the peak T cell response. Most donors were white British and more were female, and clonal diversity was possibly underestimated. Two AZD1222 doses significantly raised spike-specific TCR breadth and depth over controls.

Comment on this clone: The antigen is not known.

Generated by immunoSEQ multiplex PCR, the TCRdb table keeps only in-frame clones and is missing some. The table lists approximately 150,000 clones, around 93% of them singletons, with around 5.1% in the top ten. The sequencing here drew on peripheral blood, taken on day 0 of AZD1222 vaccination. The TCR originated in an adult in good health. The rearrangement uses TRBV13 and TRBJ1-1, with D tentatively TRBD1 (5 bases). The CDR3 sequence is CASSLAAGGTEAFF. The CDR3 DNA reads as TGTGCCAGCAGCTTAGCCGCGGGGGGCACTGAAGCTTTCTTT.